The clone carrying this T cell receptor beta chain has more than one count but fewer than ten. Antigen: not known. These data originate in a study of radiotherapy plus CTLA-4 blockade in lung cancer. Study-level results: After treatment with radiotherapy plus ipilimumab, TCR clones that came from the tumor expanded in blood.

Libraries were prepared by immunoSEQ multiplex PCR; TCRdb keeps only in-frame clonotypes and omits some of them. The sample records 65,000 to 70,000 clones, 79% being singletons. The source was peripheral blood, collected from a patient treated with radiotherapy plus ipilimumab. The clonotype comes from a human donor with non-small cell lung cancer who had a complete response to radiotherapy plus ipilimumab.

This chain's CDR3 is CASSYGYQGGYGYTF. The DNA for the CDR3 is TGTGCCAGCAGTTACGGTTACCAAGGGGGCTATGGCTACACCTTC. The V and J genes are TRBV6-5 and TRBJ1-2, with TRBD1 as a possible D gene (6 bases). V was pared by 2 bases and J by 4 bases, with 14 bases between. Germline-derived CDR1 and CDR2 are MNHEY and SVGAGI. The CDR3 consists of 15 residues.